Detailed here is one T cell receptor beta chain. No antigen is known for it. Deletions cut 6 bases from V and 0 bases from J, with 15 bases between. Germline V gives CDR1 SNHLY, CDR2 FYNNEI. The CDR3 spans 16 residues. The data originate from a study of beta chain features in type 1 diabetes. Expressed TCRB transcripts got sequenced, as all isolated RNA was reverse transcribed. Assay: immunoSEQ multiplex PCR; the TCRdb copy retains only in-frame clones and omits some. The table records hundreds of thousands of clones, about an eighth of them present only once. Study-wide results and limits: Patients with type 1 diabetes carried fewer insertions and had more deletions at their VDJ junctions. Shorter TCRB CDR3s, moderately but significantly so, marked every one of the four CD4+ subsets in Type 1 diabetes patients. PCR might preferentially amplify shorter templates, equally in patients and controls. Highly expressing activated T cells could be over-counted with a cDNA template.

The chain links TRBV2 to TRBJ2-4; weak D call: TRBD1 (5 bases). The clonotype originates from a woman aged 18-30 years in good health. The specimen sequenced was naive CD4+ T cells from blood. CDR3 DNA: TGTGCCAGCAGGAGCCGACAGATTCTAGCCAAAAACATTCAGTACTTC. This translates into CASRSRQILAKNIQYF.